These 32 T cell receptor beta chains share one sample of origin, sequenced in a study of T cells after posttransplantation cyclophosphamide. Repertoires were generated with immunoSEQ multiplex PCR, while TCRdb's copy carries only in-frame clones and drops some. The table records around 35,000 clones without singletons, the ten largest covering approximately 6%. Sample: PBMCs. The receptor set was obtained from a young man in good health and a related stem cell transplant donor.

In its sample, this clone was seen many times. V is TRBV24-1 and J is TRBJ1-5; TRBD1 aligns across 8 bases. The CDR3 has 14 residues. V trimming: 12 bases; J trimming: 3 bases; junction bases outside the gene matches: 9. From germline, CDR1 is KGHDR and CDR2 SFDVKD. The CDR3 loop is CAAGSTGDNQPQHF. The CDR3 bases are TGTGCCGCCGGGTCGACAGGGGACAATCAGCCCCAGCATTTT.

This chain uses TRBV5-6 with TRBJ2-3; weak D call: TRBD2 (5 bases). V shed 0 bases and J shed 2 bases, with 10 bases lying between them. In germline, CDR1 is SGHDT, CDR2 YYEEEE. The CDR3 is made up of 15 amino acids. In DNA form, the CDR3 reads TGTGCCAGCAGCTTGGTAGCGCGGGTCACAGATACGCAGTATTTT. It translates to CASSLVARVTDTQYF.

This clone was seen a handful of times. This chain joins TRBV5-1 and TRBJ2-5, with a tentative D call TRBD1 (6 bases). Trimming pared 4 bases from V and 4 bases from J, leaving 20 bases between. The germline V gene has CDR1 SGHRS and CDR2 YFSETQ. The CDR3 sequence is 16 residues long. CDR3 amino acids: CASSLASTGLGETQYF. CDR3 DNA: TGCGCCAGCAGCCTAGCCAGTACAGGGCTCGGAGAGACCCAGTACTTC.

This clone was detected ten times or more. The chain combines TRBV12-3 or TRBV12-4 with TRBJ1-4, with D uncertain. V was clipped by 6 bases and J by 8 bases, with 16 bases between them. CDR3 size: 14 residues. CDR3 DNA: TGTGCCAGCAGCCCCTCCATAGATTGGGAAAAACTGTTTTTT. As protein: CASSPSIDWEKLFF.

This clone was counted a few times. V is TRBV19 and J is TRBJ2-2; 10 nucleotides match TRBD2. The germline V gene encodes CDR1 LNHDA and CDR2 SQIVND (reference sequence). CDR3 size: 16 residues. With V trimmed by 3 bases and J by 4 bases, 5 bases remained unmatched. In DNA, the CDR3 is TGTGCCAGTAGTATCAGCGGGGGGGCAGGCACCGGGGAGCTGTTTTTT. It codes for CASSISGGAGTGELFF.

The chain links TRBV5-6 to TRBJ2-3; TRBD1 matches at 7 bases. This CDR3 is 17 amino acids long. Germline assignment: CDR1 SGHDT and CDR2 YYEEEE. Trimming took 5 bases from V and 4 from J; bases not matched to a gene: 16. The CDR3 DNA reads as TGTGCCAGCAGTCTCGACAGGGCCGGATCGGTCGCAGATACGCAGTATTTT. It encodes CASSLDRAGSVADTQYF. The variable domain in full, completed from reference TRBV5-6 and TRBJ2-3, reads DAGVTQSPTHLIKTRGQQVTLRCSPKSGHDTVSWYQQALGQGPQFIFQYYEEEERQRGNFPDRFSGHQFPNYSSELNVNALLLGDSALYLCASSLDRAGSVADTQYFGPGTRLTVL.

Sample share makes this clone medium-sized. The J gene is TRBJ1-6, the V gene TRBV28, with D perhaps TRBD1 (6 bases). With 4 bases removed from V and 13 bases from J, the gap between germline ends came to 17 bases. The CDR3 has 14 amino acids. Germline V gene sequence: CDR1 MDHEN, CDR2 SYDVKM. In nucleotides, the CDR3 is TGTGCCAGCAGTTCAAACAGGGAATCCGCTCCCCTCCACTTT. Its translation is CASSSNRESAPLHF.

The table lists this clone with many counts. One end of the junction does not line up with germline, which may come from a read error. The chain recombines TRBV7-9 with TRBJ2-3; 12 bases line up with TRBD1. Germline V gives CDR1 SEHNR, CDR2 FQNEAQ (reference sequence). The CDR3 totals 19 residues. The CDR3 DNA sequence: TGTGCCAGCAACTTACTCAGGGGACAGGGGGCGAGGATCACAGATACGCAGTATTTT. It translates to CASNLLRGQGARITDTQYF.

This clone has ten or more counts. CDR3 sequence (DNA): TGCGCCAGCAGCCCCCAGTCTGGCGGGGGGTACAATGAGCAGTTCTTC. Its protein is CASSPQSGGGYNEQFF. The chain couples TRBV4-1 to TRBJ2-1; TRBD2 agrees at 8 bases. Germline CDR1 reads MGHRA; CDR2 reads YSYEKL. Losses at the gene ends were 4 bases for V and 4 bases for J; bases not matched to a gene: 9. The CDR3 sequence is 16 residues long.

This clone was picked up many times. The rearrangement joins TRBV5-1 to TRBJ2-3; 12 bases match TRBD2. Germline-derived CDR1 and CDR2 are SGHRS and YFSETQ. This CDR3 comprises 16 residues. Losses at the gene ends were 3 bases for V and 6 bases for J; bases not matched to a gene: 8. The CDR3 coding sequence is TGCGCCAGCAGCTCCTGGACTAGCGGGGATGCTGATACGCAGTATTTT. Its translation is CASSSWTSGDADTQYF.

This clone showed up many times. The chain is built from TRBV11-2 and TRBJ1-1; a weak D match, TRBD1 (5 bases). This CDR3 is 16 amino acids long. V was clipped by 4 bases and J by 4 bases, with 19 bases between them. Germline V lookup: CDR1 SGHAT, CDR2 FQNNGV. The CDR3 reads CASSSLRVIRGTEAFF. The CDR3 DNA reads TGTGCCAGCAGCTCCCTCCGGGTCATTAGGGGCACTGAAGCTTTCTTT.

This clone was found many times. This rearrangement joins TRBV6-2 or TRBV6-3 to TRBJ2-3; 10 bases are shared with TRBD1. Unmatched junction bases numbered 3, after V lost 2 bases and J lost 1 base. CDR3 length equals 16 residues. Germline V gene sequence: CDR1 MNHEY, CDR2 SVGEGT. CDR3 nucleotides: TGTGCCAGCAGTTACGGGACAGGGGTCGGCACAGATACGCAGTATTTT. This encodes CASSYGTGVGTDTQYF.

This clone was seen a handful of times. The V and J genes are TRBV11-2 and TRBJ2-4; TRBD1 matches 9 bases. Trimming took 4 bases from V and 0 from J; bases not matched to a gene: 10. The germline CDR1 and CDR2 sequences are SGHAT and FQNNGV. This CDR3 comprises 18 residues. CDR3 sequence reads: CASSSGTGRSLAKNIQYF. For the CDR3, the DNA is TGTGCCAGCAGCTCAGGGACAGGGCGTTCTCTAGCCAAAAACATTCAGTACTTC.

This clone has more than one count but fewer than ten. This sequence joins TRBV5-6 and TRBJ2-3; no reliable D call. CDR3 length equals 14 residues. Germline lookup yields CDR1 SGHDT and CDR2 YYEEEE. V lost 0 bases to trimming and J lost 2 bases, with 7 bases between them. The CDR3 sequence: CASSLDRITDTQYF. The CDR3 DNA is TGTGCCAGCAGCTTGGACAGAATCACAGATACGCAGTATTTT.

At least ten counts were recorded for this clone. The chain couples TRBV4-1 to TRBJ2-1; D perhaps matches TRBD1 (5 bases). This CDR3 is built from 14 residues. Germline CDR1 and CDR2: MGHRA and YSYEKL. V lost 1 base and J lost 8, with 12 bases in between. CDR3 amino acids: CASSQGGFRDEQFF. In nucleotides, the CDR3 is TGCGCCAGCAGCCAAGGAGGCTTCAGGGATGAGCAGTTCTTC.

The sample holds many counts of this clone. The V gene is TRBV28, the J gene TRBJ2-7, with D possibly TRBD1 on 6 matching bases. The germline gives CDR1 MDHEN, CDR2 SYDVKM. The CDR3 extends over 16 amino acids. With 5 bases removed from V and 4 bases from J, the gap between germline ends came to 21 bases. In DNA, the CDR3 is TGTGCCAGCAGTATTCCGACAGGCCGATTCCCATACGAGCAGTACTTC. Protein: CASSIPTGRFPYEQYF.

This clone was counted at least ten times. The chain combines TRBV7-8 with TRBJ2-6; the D is unclear. Deletions cut 2 bases from V and 2 bases from J, with 13 bases between. There are 17 residues in the CDR3. Germline-derived CDR1 and CDR2 are SGHVS and FQNEAQ. Written as DNA, the CDR3 is TGTGCCAGCAGCTTATCAAGTACCACTACTGGGGCCAACGTCCTGACTTTC. This sequence encodes CASSLSSTTTGANVLTF. The full variable domain, with the rest looked up from reference TRBV7-8 and TRBJ2-6, is GAGVSQSPRYKVAKRGQDVALRCDPISGHVSLFWYQQALGQGPEFLTYFQNEAQLDKSGLPSDRFFAERPEGSVSTLKIQRTQQEDSAVYLCASSLSSTTTGANVLTFGAGSRLTVL.

This clone was counted many times. This sequence joins TRBV11-2 and TRBJ2-3; maybe TRBD2 (5 bases). Trimming shortened V by 1 base and J by 5 bases, and 13 bases separated the two germline ends. CDR3 length: 15 amino acids. Germline V gives CDR1 SGHAT, CDR2 FQNNGV. The CDR3 loop reads CASSLVLDEGDTQYF. CDR3 DNA: TGTGCCAGCAGCTTAGTACTAGACGAGGGAGATACGCAGTATTTT. The entire variable domain, with the rest obtained from reference TRBV11-2 and TRBJ2-3, is as follows: EAGVAQSPRYKIIEKRQSVAFWCNPISGHATLYWYQQILGQGPKLLIQFQNNGVVDDSQLPKDRFSAERLKGVDSTLKIQPAKLEDSAVYLCASSLVLDEGDTQYFGPGTRLTVL.

As DNA, the CDR3 is TGCGCCAGCAGCCGCGGCGTCGGGGAATCCTCACAAGAGACCCAGTACTTC. Protein product: CASSRGVGESSQETQYF. The chain couples TRBV5-1 to TRBJ2-5; tentative D call: TRBD2 (5 bases). The CDR3 is made up of 17 amino acids. The germline V gene has CDR1 SGHRS and CDR2 YFSETQ. V gave up 4 bases and J gave up 2 bases, with 21 bases separating them.

This clone was seen more than once but under ten times. The chain carries TRBV27 and TRBJ2-5; 10 bases are shared with TRBD1. Near its end, the DNA agrees better with TRBJ2-7, so the J call may be wrong. This CDR3 region has 14 residues. In germline, CDR1 is MNHEY, CDR2 SMNVEV (reference sequence). The CDR3 DNA reads as TGTGCCAGCAGTATCCGGACAGGGGGGTACGAGCAGTACTTC. Translation gives CASSIRTGGYEQYF.

This clone turned up a few times. V gene TRBV12-3 or TRBV12-4 combines with J gene TRBJ1-6; TRBD1 is a possible D gene (6 bases). This CDR3 has 14 residues. Between the trimmed V and J ends, which lost 4 bases and 8 bases, there was a span of 12 bases. DNA of the CDR3: TGTGCCAGCAGTTCCAGGGGTCACTATTCACCCCTCCACTTT. Translated, it gives CASSSRGHYSPLHF.

Ten or more counts support this clone. The CDR3 nucleotides read TGTGCCAGCTCACGCTACAGGGGAGAGGTGAACACTGAAGCTTTCTTT. The encoded protein is CASSRYRGEVNTEAFF. The chain recombines TRBV18 with TRBJ1-1; 7 bases line up with TRBD1. CDR1 and CDR2 (germline): KGHSH, LQKENI. Trimming cost V 4 bases and J 0 bases; bases outside gene matches: 8. The CDR3 is 16 residues long.

This clone was seen repeatedly, ten times or more. The chain has TRBV12-3 or TRBV12-4 and TRBJ2-7; the D is unclear. This CDR3 spans 13 amino acids. Trimming removed 2 bases at V and 3 bases at J, with 8 bases between. The CDR3 sequence: CASSLSQVYEQYF. The CDR3 region has the DNA TGTGCCAGCAGTTTAAGTCAGGTCTACGAGCAGTACTTC.

This clone has a count of ten or more. This chain connects TRBV5-1 to TRBJ1-1, with D perhaps TRBD1 (5 bases). Germline CDR1 and CDR2: SGHRS and YFSETQ. The CDR3 extends over 14 amino acids. V was cut by 1 base and J by 2 bases, with 9 bases left in between. CDR3 sequence: CASSLQGGNTEAFF. The CDR3 DNA is TGCGCCAGCAGCTTGCAGGGAGGAAACACTGAAGCTTTCTTT.

This clone was counted many times. V is TRBV20-1 and J is TRBJ2-7; D is unclear. The germline V gene has CDR1 DFQATT and CDR2 SNEGSKA (reference sequence). Trimming left V 3 bases short and J 4 bases short, with 7 bases between. The CDR3 loop spans 11 amino acids. As DNA, the CDR3 is TGCAGTGCTAGTAATTTATACGAGCAGTACTTC. Translated: CSASNLYEQYF.

This clone has at least ten counts. V is TRBV6-5 and J is TRBJ2-2; 8 bases are a match to TRBD1. The CDR3 length is 13 residues. Germline trimming cut 6 bases from V and 6 bases from J; bases unmatched to any gene: 3. CDR1 is MNHEY, CDR2 SVGAGI, per germline. CDR3 nucleotides: TGTGCCAGCAGCGCCAGGGGGCCCGGGGAGCTGTTTTTT. This gives the protein CASSARGPGELFF.

The rearrangement uses TRBV5-1 and TRBJ2-2; 10 nucleotides align to TRBD1. Germline V gives CDR1 SGHRS, CDR2 YFSETQ. J lost 0 bases, V lost 6 bases, and 11 bases had no gene match. The CDR3 runs to 18 residues. The CDR3 protein is CASNGTGDTRANTGELFF. The CDR3 bases are TGCGCCAGCAACGGGACAGGGGACACCCGAGCGAACACCGGGGAGCTGTTTTTT.

This clone was detected ten times or more. The chain employs TRBV19 and TRBJ2-7, with TRBD1 matching over 7 bases. Per the germline V gene, CDR1 is LNHDA and CDR2 is SQIVND (reference sequence). The CDR3 sequence is 14 residues long. Trimming removed 3 bases from V and 2 bases from J; junction bases left unmatched: 4. The CDR3 DNA sequence: TGTGCCAGTAGTATGACAGGGACAACCTACGAGCAGTACTTC. This sequence encodes CASSMTGTTYEQYF.

This clone has at least ten counts. The V call is TRBV19, the J call TRBJ1-1; no firm D call. The length of the CDR3 is 13 residues. Per germline, CDR1 LNHDA and CDR2 SQIVND (reference sequence). V gave up 3 bases and J gave up 1 base, with 6 bases separating them. The CDR3 loop is CASSITQNTEAFF. The CDR3 DNA reads as TGTGCCAGTAGTATCACTCAGAACACTGAAGCTTTCTTT.

This clone has a count of ten or more. The V gene is TRBV6-2 or TRBV6-3, the J gene TRBJ1-4, with 8 bases lining up with TRBD1. There are 15 residues in the CDR3. V shed 0 bases and J 5 bases; nucleotides not matched to a gene: 2. Germline assignment: CDR1 MNHEY and CDR2 SVGEGT. Written as DNA, the CDR3 is TGTGCCAGCAGTTACTCCGGACAGGGAAATGAAAAACTGTTTTTT. It translates to CASSYSGQGNEKLFF.

This chain links TRBV7-2 with TRBJ2-3; 8 nucleotides match TRBD2. This CDR3 spans 16 amino acids. J gave up 6 bases and V 3 bases, and 11 bases lay outside the gene matches. Looked up from germline, CDR1 is SGHTA and CDR2 is FQGNSA. CDR3 DNA sequence: TGTGCCAGCAGCTTCAGGACTAGCCGACCTAGGGATACGCAGTATTTT. Residues: CASSFRTSRPRDTQYF.

This clone was seen repeatedly, ten times or more. The V gene is TRBV13, the J gene TRBJ1-2, with TRBD1 as a possible D gene (6 bases). The germline gives CDR1 PRHDT, CDR2 FYEKMQ (reference sequence). With 0 bases removed from V and 5 bases from J, the gap between germline ends came to 13 bases. This CDR3 spans 15 amino acids. CDR3 sequence reads: CASSLGEGVGYGYTF. The DNA for the CDR3 is TGTGCCAGCAGCTTAGGAGAGGGGGTTGGTTATGGCTACACCTTC.